This T cell receptor beta chain was recorded in a study of T-cell memory formation after mild COVID-19. Background on the study: Most TCR clusters belonged to a single donor.

The germline CDR1 and CDR2 sequences are MNHEY and SVGEGT. The CDR3 length is 15 residues. The V end lost 6 bases, the J end lost 3 bases, and 15 bases lay between the germline ends. This clonotype has more than one count but fewer than ten. TCR alpha and TCR beta cDNA libraries carrying sample barcodes and UMIs were produced by 5'RACE using constant-segment primers. TCRdb ran MiXCR on the 5' RACE reads and lists one entry per CDR3 protein. In the table there are more than 100,000 distinct CDR3 sequences, 5% to 6.5% of which are singletons. This sequence joins TRBV6-2 or TRBV6-3 and TRBJ1-5; D is undetermined. This sequence was found in an adult woman who had mild COVID-19 (a few samples of this study predate the infection). Cell type and time point are not known. Sequenced input: PBMCs or a T cell subset sorted from them (not recorded which). CDR3 loop: CASSPGRRNNQPQHF. DNA of the CDR3: TGTGCCAGCAGCCCCGGACGGAGGAACAATCAGCCCCAGCATTTT.